Listed here are 5 T cell receptor beta chains from one sample, sequenced in a study of blood T cell repertoires in COVID-19. Repertoires were generated with immunoSEQ multiplex PCR, while TCRdb's copy carries only in-frame clones and drops some. This sample carries around 60,000 clones, around 81% of them seen once, and the ten largest clones take 3.5%. The source material was peripheral blood. The receptors were sampled from an elderly woman with acute or convalescent COVID-19.

This chain connects TRBV4-2 to TRBJ1-1; D remains unclear. CDR3 size: 14 residues. Germline V gene data show CDR1 as LGHNA and CDR2 as YNFKEQ. The V end lost 4 bases, the J end lost 1 base, and 10 bases lay between the germline ends. The CDR3 sequence is CASSRDTANTEAFF. The CDR3 nucleotides are TGTGCCAGCAGCCGAGACACAGCGAACACTGAAGCTTTCTTT.

The chain has TRBV4-2 and TRBJ2-1, with 8 bases matching TRBD2. This CDR3 region has 17 residues. The V gene end was trimmed by 1 base and the J gene end by 0 bases; junction bases not matched to a gene: 5. CDR1 LGHNA and CDR2 YNFKEQ come from the germline V gene. CDR3: CASSQGASGFSYNEQFF. CDR3 nucleotides: TGTGCCAGCAGCCAAGGGGCTAGCGGGTTCTCCTACAATGAGCAGTTCTTC.

The sample holds a few counts of this clone. The CDR3 bases are TGTGCCAGCTCAGCAGGATCAGGGGAGAACACTGAAGCTTTCTTT. As protein: CASSAGSGENTEAFF. The rearrangement joins TRBV18 to TRBJ1-1; a weak D match, TRBD1 (6 bases). Trimming took off 5 bases at V and 1 base at J, with 14 bases between the two ends. The CDR3 has 15 residues. CDR1 and CDR2 (germline): KGHSH, LQKENI. Full variable domain (missing parts from reference TRBV18 and TRBJ1-1): NAGVMQNPRHLVRRRGQEARLRCSPMKGHSHVYWYRQLPEEGLKFMVYLQKENIIDESGMPKERFSAEFPKEGPSILRIQQVVRGDSAAYFCASSAGSGENTEAFFGQGTRLTVV.

V usage is TRBV7-3 and J usage is TRBJ2-1; 12 bases match TRBD2. The CDR3 sequence is 21 residues long. In germline, CDR1 is SGHTA, CDR2 FQGTGA. V lost 5 bases to trimming and J lost 1 base; unmatched junction nucleotides: 18. CDR3: CASSLSWRTSGVGGSYNEQFF. The CDR3, as DNA: TGTGCCAGCAGCCTAAGTTGGAGGACTAGCGGGGTAGGGGGGTCCTACAATGAGCAGTTCTTC.

The CDR3 reads CASSQIRGSQPGELFF. The CDR3 DNA reads TGTGCCAGCAGCCAGATTCGGGGGTCCCAACCCGGGGAGCTGTTTTTT. V usage is TRBV7-3 and J usage is TRBJ2-2; a weak D match, TRBD2 (6 bases). Trimming cost V 5 bases and J 6 bases, with 19 bases left between them. Germline V lookup: CDR1 SGHTA, CDR2 FQGTGA. The CDR3 covers 16 residues.